The source of this TCR beta chain is a study of blood T cell repertoires in COVID-19. The V gene's germline CDR1 is SGHNT and CDR2 YYREEE (reference sequence). The CDR3 is 15 residues long. V lost 7 bases, J lost 5 bases, and 22 bases lay in between. The data were produced by immunoSEQ multiplex PCR, yet TCRdb's version contains in-frame clones alone and is incomplete. The sample lists under 50,000 clones; about 92% were seen once. This sequence joins TRBV5-4 and TRBJ2-7; a weak D match, TRBD2 (5 bases). Sequenced: peripheral blood. The clonotype was recovered from a man between 65 and 80 years old with active COVID-19. CDR3 protein: CASHPLGQIPHEQYF. CDR3 nucleotide sequence: TGTGCCAGCCACCCACTAGGTCAGATACCCCACGAGCAGTACTTC.